The 2 T cell receptor beta chains in this list originate from one sample, sequenced in a study of cytomegalovirus exposure and HLA in healthy donors. The assay was immunoSEQ multiplex PCR, and TCRdb's table has in-frame clones only and misses some. The repertoire holds roughly 60,000 clones, with about 90% as singletons. The source material was PBMCs. All receptors derive from a woman under 30 in good health and CMV-seronegative.

V gene TRBV10-1 combines with J gene TRBJ2-1; TRBD1 aligns across 7 bases. J gave up 1 base and V 2 bases, and 2 bases lay outside the gene matches. The CDR3 is 15 amino acids. CDR1 is WNHNN, CDR2 SYGVQD, per germline (reference sequence). CDR3 protein: CASSEMTGSYNEQFF. DNA of the CDR3: TGCGCCAGCAGTGAGATGACAGGGTCCTACAATGAGCAGTTCTTC.

This sequence joins TRBV5-4 and TRBJ1-1; a possible D gene is TRBD1 (6 bases). This CDR3 has 12 amino acids. The germline gives CDR1 SGHNT, CDR2 YYREEE (reference sequence). Trimming took 10 bases from V and 5 from J, leaving 15 bases between them. CDR3 DNA: TGTGCCGTCCGGGGGGGGCTTACTGAAGCTTTCTTT. Its translation is CAVRGGLTEAFF.